One sample yielded the 23 T cell receptor beta chains listed below, sequenced in a study of metastatic and nonmetastatic thyroid tumors. Thyroid surgery took place with no prior treatment in any patient. TCRdb re-called the PCR reads with MiXCR. Of 30,000 to 45,000 clones in the sample, more than 25% were seen once. The sequencing input was blood. Receptor source: a male donor with papillary thyroid cancer or a benign thyroid nodule (not recorded which). Some clones in this sample may be carry-over from other donors' samples.

The V and J genes are TRBV6-5 and TRBJ1-5; D not resolved. Trimming shortened V by 0 bases and J by 4 bases, and 4 bases separated the two germline ends. This CDR3 spans 13 amino acids. CDR1 and CDR2 from the germline V gene are MNHEY and SVGAGI. In DNA form, the CDR3 reads TGTGCCAGCAGTTACTCGCAAAATCAGCCCCAGCATTTT. Protein: CASSYSQNQPQHF.

The V gene is TRBV11-2, the J gene TRBJ2-7; no reliable D call. This CDR3 has 14 amino acids. The V gene's germline CDR1 is SGHAT and CDR2 FQNNGV. Trimming left V 3 bases short and J 0 bases short, with 9 bases between. The CDR3 sequence: CASSFRQVSYEQYF. The CDR3 DNA sequence: TGTGCCAGCAGCTTTAGGCAGGTCTCCTACGAGCAGTACTTC.

The V and J genes are TRBV6-1 and TRBJ1-2; possible D gene TRBD1, 5 bases. Looked up from germline, CDR1 is MNHNS and CDR2 is SASEGT. V lost 3 bases, J lost 4 bases, and 18 bases lay in between. The CDR3 runs 16 residues. Here the CDR3 DNA reads TGTGCCAGCAGTGAGCCTAGTGACAGACGTTCCTATGGCTACACCTTC. This sequence encodes CASSEPSDRRSYGYTF.

This clone has at least ten counts. The chain couples TRBV27 to TRBJ2-7; 12 nucleotides align to TRBD2. The germline gives CDR1 MNHEY, CDR2 SMNVEV (reference sequence). The CDR3 covers 16 residues. The junction had 7 bases not matched to a gene; V was cut back by 5 bases and J by 2 bases. CDR3 coding DNA: TGTGCCAGCAGTCGATCCTGGACTAGCGGGACCTACGAGCAGTACTTC. Translation: CASSRSWTSGTYEQYF.

Here the CDR3 reads CASSQDVTGGQPQHF. The CDR3 DNA sequence: TGCGCCAGCAGCCAAGATGTGACAGGGGGTCAGCCCCAGCATTTT. The V call is TRBV4-1, the J call TRBJ1-5; 9 nucleotides match TRBD1. The CDR3 length is 15 residues. From germline, CDR1 is MGHRA and CDR2 YSYEKL. J was trimmed by 6 bases and V by 0 bases; bases with no gene match: 3.

J is TRBJ2-7 and V is TRBV20-1, with 9 bases that match TRBD2. CDR1 is DFQATT, CDR2 SNEGSKA, per germline (reference sequence). There are 13 residues in the CDR3. V lost 3 bases and J lost 6; bases outside the gene matches: 6. The CDR3 nucleotides read TGCAGTGCTAGCCCTAGCGGGATAATCGAGCAGTACTTC. Its translation is CSASPSGIIEQYF.

V gene TRBV25-1 combines with J gene TRBJ1-5; TRBD1 agrees at 7 bases. The CDR3 runs to 16 residues. The V segment lost 3 bases and the J segment 7 bases; nucleotides outside the gene matches: 12. Germline V CDR1 and CDR2: MGHDK, SYGVNS. The CDR3 bases are TGTGCCAGCAGTGAGATCCGTACAGGGGCAGCCCAGCCCCAGCATTTT. The encoded protein is CASSEIRTGAAQPQHF.

CDR3 in DNA: TGTGCCAGTAAGGGCCTAGCGGGAAGTGATACGCAGTATTTT. Protein sequence: CASKGLAGSDTQYF. The V and J genes are TRBV19 and TRBJ2-3; 9 nucleotides line up with TRBD2. The V gene end was trimmed by 7 bases and the J gene end by 6 bases; junction bases not matched to a gene: 8. CDR3 length equals 14 residues. The V gene's germline CDR1 is LNHDA and CDR2 SQIVND (reference sequence).

V usage is TRBV4-3 and J usage is TRBJ2-6, with 11 nucleotides matching TRBD2. Germline-derived CDR1 and CDR2 are LGHNA and YSLEER. V lost 0 bases to trimming and J lost 0 bases; unmatched junction nucleotides: 1. The CDR3 has 18 amino acids. CDR3 in amino acids: CASSQDGLAGSGANVLTF. CDR3 nucleotide sequence: TGCGCCAGCAGCCAAGATGGACTAGCGGGCTCTGGGGCCAACGTCCTGACTTTC.

This clone has at least ten counts. This chain joins TRBV6-1 and TRBJ2-3; 13 nucleotides match TRBD2. Looked up from germline, CDR1 is MNHNS and CDR2 is SASEGT. J lost 4 bases, V lost 6 bases, and 4 bases had no gene match. The CDR3 contains 15 residues. The CDR3 sequence is CASSSGLAGADTQYF. In nucleotides, the CDR3 is TGTGCCAGCAGCTCCGGACTAGCGGGAGCAGATACGCAGTATTTT.

The J gene is TRBJ2-1, the V gene TRBV6-2 or TRBV6-3; TRBD2 matches 11 bases. This CDR3 contains 14 residues. Trimming removed 0 bases from V and 10 bases from J; junction bases left unmatched: 2. CDR1 is MNHEY and CDR2 is SVGEGT in the germline V gene. The DNA of the CDR3 is TGTGCCAGCAGTTACTCGCCTAGCGGGGGGGAGCAGTTCTTC. This encodes CASSYSPSGGEQFF.

The J gene is TRBJ1-2, the V gene TRBV20-1; TRBD1 agrees at 7 bases. With V trimmed by 5 bases and J by 4 bases, 4 bases remained unmatched. CDR1 DFQATT and CDR2 SNEGSKA come from the germline V gene (reference sequence). The CDR3 is made up of 12 amino acids. The CDR3 DNA reads as TGCAGTGCTTCGGACAGGAGCTATGGCTACACCTTC. Its translation is CSASDRSYGYTF.

By frequency in the sample, this clone is medium-sized. V and J are TRBV5-5 and TRBJ2-7; 8 bases are a match to TRBD1. After removal of 3 bases from V and 2 bases from J, the junction contained 7 bases not matched to a gene. CDR1 is SGHKS and CDR2 is YYEKEE in the germline V gene (reference sequence). The CDR3 has 15 amino acids. This CDR3 is CASSSRTGSAYEQYF. CDR3 nucleotides: TGTGCCAGCAGCTCGAGGACAGGGTCCGCCTACGAGCAGTACTTC.

This clone appeared many times. This sequence joins TRBV11-2 and TRBJ2-2; 8 bases agree with TRBD2. The V gene end was trimmed by 3 bases and the J gene end by 4 bases; junction bases not matched to a gene: 7. From germline, CDR1 is SGHAT and CDR2 FQNNGV. The CDR3 sequence is 16 residues long. CDR3 coding DNA: TGTGCCAGCAGCTTGATCGCGAGCGGGAGCACCGGGGAGCTGTTTTTT. Translated: CASSLIASGSTGELFF.

This clone was observed many times. A much larger clonotype is one base distant, so this may be a read error. The chain carries TRBV4-1 and TRBJ2-3, with a weak D call TRBD1 (6 bases). The CDR3 runs to 17 residues. Germline V gene lookup returns CDR1 MGHRA and CDR2 YSYEKL. Trimming took off 0 bases at V and 4 bases at J, with 17 bases between the two ends. The CDR3 region has the DNA TGCGCCAGCAGCCAAGATTTCACAGGGACAAGCGCAGATACGCAGTATTTT. Protein sequence: CASSQDFTGTSADTQYF.

A single count supports this clone. The chain combines TRBV9 with TRBJ1-3; 12 bases agree with TRBD1. The germline V gene encodes CDR1 SGDLS and CDR2 YYNGEE. Trimming removed 3 bases from V and 2 bases from J; junction bases left unmatched: 3. The CDR3 loop spans 16 amino acids. CDR3 amino acids: CASSAGQGAPGNTIYF. Written as DNA, the CDR3 is TGTGCCAGCAGCGCGGGACAGGGGGCGCCTGGAAACACCATATATTTT.

V gene TRBV3-1 combines with J gene TRBJ1-2; TRBD1 is a possible D gene (6 bases). Germline CDR1 LGHDT, CDR2 YNNKEL (reference sequence). Trimming left V 1 base short and J 7 bases short, with 13 bases between. The CDR3 length is 14 residues. CDR3 bases: TGTGCCAGCAGCCAAGTTATTACAGGGAGTGGCTACACCTTC. Translated, it gives CASSQVITGSGYTF.

A few counts support this clone. The rearrangement links TRBV27 to TRBJ2-2; 10 positions agree with TRBD1. V lost 2 bases and J lost 4; bases outside the gene matches: 7. Germline V gives CDR1 MNHEY, CDR2 SMNVEV (reference sequence). The CDR3 covers 17 residues. In DNA, the CDR3 is TGTGCCAGCAGTTTACCCCTAGGGACAGGGGTCACCGGGGAGCTGTTTTTT. It translates to CASSLPLGTGVTGELFF.

This clone came up a few times. A read error may account for a junction end that differs from germline. The chain has TRBV28 and TRBJ1-6; no firm D call. Germline CDR1 reads MDHEN; CDR2 reads SYDVKM. This CDR3 has 12 residues. The CDR3 sequence is CASQVLGSSLHF. The CDR3 coding sequence is TGTGCCAGCCAGGTTTTGGGTTCATCCCTCCACTTT.

V is TRBV11-2 and J is TRBJ1-2, with D unclear. With 3 bases removed from V and 5 bases from J, the gap between germline ends came to 13 bases. The germline V gene has CDR1 SGHAT and CDR2 FQNNGV. This CDR3 has 14 residues. The DNA for the CDR3 is TGTGCCAGCAGCTTGTTACCGAACAGTTATGGCTACACCTTC. Protein product: CASSLLPNSYGYTF.

This clone was recorded a few times. J is TRBJ1-6 and V is TRBV6-5, with TRBD1 matching 9 bases. Germline V gene data show CDR1 as MNHEY and CDR2 as SVGAGI. The CDR3 is 17 residues long. After removal of 0 bases from V and 6 bases from J, the junction contained 6 bases not matched to a gene. The chain's CDR3 is CASSYSFTGGSNSPLHF. The CDR3 nucleotides read TGTGCCAGCAGTTACTCGTTCACAGGGGGCTCTAATTCACCCCTCCACTTT.

This clone has only one observation. This chain links TRBV10-1 with TRBJ2-3; 7 bases align to TRBD1. CDR3 length: 20 amino acids. The J segment lost 3 bases and the V segment lost 4 bases, leaving 22 bases of the junction unmatched. Germline-derived CDR1 and CDR2 are WNHNN and SYGVQD (reference sequence). Here the CDR3 reads CASSGRGQVTLTLRTDTQYF. CDR3 bases: TGCGCCAGCAGTGGTCGTGGACAGGTTACGCTCACACTCCGGACAGATACGCAGTATTTT.

In this sample, this clone turned up a few times. The chain carries TRBV11-2 and TRBJ2-7; 7 bases fit TRBD1. V was pared by 6 bases and J by 4 bases, with 12 bases of the junction left unmatched. Germline CDR1 reads SGHAT; CDR2 reads FQNNGV. The CDR3 is made up of 15 amino acids. DNA of the CDR3: TGTGCCAGCAGACACGAACAGGGGATTATGTACGAGCAGTACTTC. This gives the protein CASRHEQGIMYEQYF.